Only a few counts were recorded for the clone carrying this T cell receptor beta chain. This entry comes from a study of T cells of healthy individuals. This CDR3 comprises 16 residues. Deletions cut 5 bases from V and 2 bases from J, with 16 bases between. Germline V lookup: CDR1 SEHNR, CDR2 FQNEAQ (reference sequence). From the 5' RACE reads, TCRdb called clonotypes with MiXCR, one entry per CDR3 protein. The top ten clones hold about 15% of a sample with approximately 50,000 distinct CDR3 sequences, over 12% of them seen once. The chain couples TRBV7-9 to TRBJ1-5, with D possibly being TRBD1 (6 bases). This receptor was taken from a human donor in good health. CDR3 amino acids: CASSQGTIRGNQPQHF. The DNA for the CDR3 is TGTGCCAGCAGCCAAGGGACAATACGCGGCAATCAGCCCCAGCATTTT.